This T cell receptor (beta chain) appears in the sequencing data of a study of Ad26.COV2.S vaccination and SARS-CoV-2 variants. Study at large: In the study, Ad26.COV2.S was injected intramuscularly once, or twice 56 days apart.

CDR1 and CDR2 from the germline V gene are SNHLY and FYNNEI. V was cut by 4 bases and J by 1 base, with 11 bases left in between. CDR3 length: 15 residues. Treatment of the sample: roughly 19 received Ad26.COV2.S at low or high dose, single or two shots; five or six received placebo; per-sample allocation not given. Each sample was drawn 63 days after the first injection (of vaccine or placebo). Method: immunoSEQ multiplex PCR; TCRdb's copy keeps in-frame clones and lacks some. The sample includes 350,000 to 500,000 clones, around 89% seen only once; the top ten take 3.6%. The source material was peripheral blood, sampled in a trial of Ad26.COV2.S vaccine versus placebo. This receptor was obtained from a person aged 18-60 years who received the Ad26.COV2.S COVID-19 vaccine or a placebo. The genes are TRBV2 and TRBJ2-1, with D perhaps matching TRBD1 (5 bases). In DNA, the CDR3 is TGTGCCAGCAGTGTCAGGGAAGGTTCCTACAATGAGCAGTTCTTC. This gives the protein CASSVREGSYNEQFF.